What follows are 8 T cell receptor beta chains derived from one specimen sequenced in a study of cytomegalovirus exposure and HLA in healthy donors (dated by TCRdb to about 2017). Libraries were made using the immunoSEQ multiplex PCR assay. The source is immuneACCESS, and TCRdb retained only in-frame sequences with V and J called. Part of the clones is not carried over; for the studies checked, unresolved V genes explain less than half of this, and the remainder is unexplained. The sample table lists 78,000 or so clones, 90% to 97% of them with a count of one. The ten largest account for 1.6% of the sample. The sample comprised PBMCs. The receptor source for this set is a young man in good health and CMV-seropositive.

This sequence joins TRBV9 and TRBJ2-4; 9 nucleotides line up with TRBD1. Germline V gene data show CDR1 as SGDLS and CDR2 as YYNGEE. V gave up 1 base and J gave up 8 bases; unmatched junction bases: 10. The CDR3 runs to 16 residues. The CDR3 DNA reads TGTGCCAGCAGCGTAAGGTCGACAGGGGGGCTTGACATTCAGTACTTC. As protein: CASSVRSTGGLDIQYF.

The rearrangement uses TRBV30 and TRBJ2-2, with a tentative D call TRBD2 (5 bases). The V end was cut by 0 bases, the J end by 5 bases, with 7 bases between. The CDR3 consists of 13 residues. In germline, CDR1 is GTSNPN, CDR2 SVGIG (reference sequence). CDR3 protein: CAWSVSGTGELFF. The CDR3, as DNA: TGTGCCTGGAGTGTATCGGGGACCGGGGAGCTGTTTTTT.

V and J are TRBV6-1 and TRBJ2-7, with 7 positions matching TRBD2. CDR3 length: 17 residues. Trimming at V came to 2 bases and at J to 4 bases, leaving 14 bases not matched to a gene. Germline V CDR1 and CDR2: MNHNS, SASEGT. The CDR3 spells CASSESGGAAGEYEQYF. The CDR3 DNA reads as TGTGCCAGCAGTGAATCCGGTGGCGCGGCGGGGGAATACGAGCAGTACTTC.

The chain recombines TRBV4-1 with TRBJ2-7, with D possibly TRBD1 on 5 matching bases. CDR1 is MGHRA, CDR2 YSYEKL, per germline. CDR3 length equals 13 residues. Trimming pared 5 bases from V and 0 bases from J, leaving 8 bases between. CDR3 nucleotide sequence: TGCGCCAGCAGCAGGGGCAACTCCTACGAGCAGTACTTC. Amino acid sequence: CASSRGNSYEQYF.

The V and J genes are TRBV10-3 and TRBJ1-2, with D possibly matching TRBD1 (5 bases). Trimming took off 1 base at V and 3 bases at J, with 12 bases between the two ends. Germline V lookup: CDR1 ENHRY, CDR2 SYGVKD. The CDR3 has 15 residues. CDR3 sequence reads: CAISELDTRDYGYTF. In DNA, the CDR3 is TGTGCCATCAGTGAGTTGGACACAAGGGACTATGGCTACACCTTC.

The rearrangement links TRBV5-1 to TRBJ2-7; 11 bases are shared with TRBD2. Trimming cost V 5 bases and J 6 bases; bases outside gene matches: 10. This CDR3 is 15 amino acids long. Germline V gene sequence: CDR1 SGHRS, CDR2 YFSETQ. The CDR3 spells CASRMRGLADREQYF. DNA for the CDR3: TGCGCCAGCAGAATGCGGGGACTAGCGGATCGCGAGCAGTACTTC.

The gene calls are TRBV6-6 and TRBJ1-5; TRBD1 might be the D (6 bases). The CDR3 is made up of 14 amino acids. V lost 3 bases to trimming and J lost 5 bases, with 11 bases between them. The germline V gene has CDR1 MNHNY and CDR2 SVGAGI (reference sequence). DNA of the CDR3: TGTGCCAGCAGTTATAGAACAGGGTATCAGCCCCAGCATTTT. This sequence encodes CASSYRTGYQPQHF.

V gene TRBV18 combines with J gene TRBJ1-2; tentatively, D is TRBD1 (6 bases). The CDR3 contains 13 residues. Germline loops: CDR1 KGHSH, CDR2 LQKENI. Between the trimmed V and J ends, which lost 3 bases and 5 bases, there was a span of 10 bases. The CDR3: CASSPRDIYGYTF. Written as DNA, the CDR3 is TGTGCCAGCTCACCGAGGGACATTTATGGCTACACCTTC.